These T cell receptor beta chains were read from a single sample in a study of response to subunit inactivated influenza vaccine. A single record per CDR3 protein comes from TCRdb applying MiXCR to the RT-PCR reads. The sample lists more than 150,000 distinct CDR3 sequences, about 9.3% seen once, with roughly 11% in the top ten. The sequences come from non-naive T cells sorted from PBMCs, collected on the day of vaccination. Source of these receptors: a man between 45 and 60 years old who received an inactivated influenza vaccine. The CDR3 runs from the conserved cysteine through the conserved F or W. A D gene is named only where the DNA matches it firmly. Some rows mark clone size as missing; the rest say once, few, many or name a class of expanded clone.

TRBV5-1	13	TRBD2	TRBJ2-1	few	TGCGCCAGCAGCACGGGACTACTCCTCGGCCAGTTCTTC	CASSTGLLLGQFF
TRBV5-1	19	TRBD2	TRBJ2-2	-	TGCGCCAGCAGCTTGTCCCGTCAAACCAAGCGGGGGGATACCGGGGAGCTGTTTTTT	CASSLSRQTKRGDTGELFF
TRBV10-3	14	TRBD1	TRBJ1-6	many	TGTGCCATCAGCCCGGGACAGGACTCATCACCCCTCCACTTT	CAISPGQDSSPLHF
TRBV7-9	13	-	TRBJ1-1	many	TGTGCCAGCAGCGCCCAGGCGAACACTGAAGCTTTCTTT	CASSAQANTEAFF
TRBV5-5	15	-	TRBJ2-3	few	TGTGCCAGCAGCTTGAGCACCGGACCCACAGATACGCAGTATTTT	CASSLSTGPTDTQYF
TRBV20-1	15	-	TRBJ1-4	few	TGCAGTGCGGCAGGAGTGGAGACAGGACCTGAAAAACTGTTTTTT	CSAAGVETGPEKLFF
TRBV12-3/TRBV12-4	13	TRBD1	TRBJ1-5	many	TGTGCCAGCAGTAAGGGACAGCAGACAGCCCAGCATTTT	CASSKGQQTAQHF
TRBV12-3/TRBV12-4	13	-	TRBJ1-1	few	TGTGCCAGCAGTTTAACGGGGACTGCTGAAGCTTTCTTT	CASSLTGTAEAFF
TRBV11-1	13	-	TRBJ2-1	-	TGTGCCAGCAGCTTTGTGGAGGGAGGTAGGCAGTTCTTC	CASSFVEGGRQFF
TRBV11-2	13	-	TRBJ2-5	-	TGTGCCAGCTCTCGGACGGCCCAAGAGACCCAGTACTTC	CASSRTAQETQYF
TRBV28	17	TRBD1	TRBJ2-3	few	TGTGCCAGCAGTTTTCCCGGGACAGGGGGTGGCACAGATACGCAGTATTTT	CASSFPGTGGGTDTQYF
TRBV5-1	15	TRBD1	TRBJ2-3	-	TGCGCCAGCAGCAGGGACAGCCACAGCACAGATACGCAGTATTTT	CASSRDSHSTDTQYF
TRBV18	15	-	TRBJ2-1	few	TGTGCCAGCTCAAGATCCCGGGCAGGGTACAATGAGCAGTTCTTC	CASSRSRAGYNEQFF
TRBV11-2	18	-	TRBJ2-3	-	TGTGCCAGCAGCTTAGTATTCTCCAGCGGCCAAAGCACAGATACGCAGTATTTT	CASSLVFSSGQSTDTQYF
TRBV20-1	15	TRBD1	TRBJ1-1	-	TGCAGTGCTCCCGAACCGTCGACAGGGGGCACTGAAGCTTTCTTT	CSAPEPSTGGTEAFF
TRBV20-1	16	-	TRBJ2-7	many	TGCAGTGCTAGACGTCAACGCTCCGGGACCAACTACGAGCAGTACTTC	CSARRQRSGTNYEQYF
TRBV7-8	16	-	TRBJ2-5	-	TGTGCCAGCAGCTTAGCCAGACAGGGACTGGGAGAGACCCAGTACTTC	CASSLARQGLGETQYF
TRBV12-3/TRBV12-4	14	-	TRBJ1-1	few	TGTGCCAGCAGTTTAGCGCGACAGACCACTGAAGCTTTCTTT	CASSLARQTTEAFF
TRBV6-5	13	-	TRBJ1-1	many	TGTGCCAGCAGTTATTATCCTTACACTGAAGCTTTCTTT	CASSYYPYTEAFF
TRBV7-9	16	-	TRBJ2-1	many	TGTGCCAGCAGCTTAGGTGCAGGGGGAGGCGACAATGAGCAGTTCTTC	CASSLGAGGGDNEQFF
TRBV11-3	14	-	TRBJ2-1	-	TGTGCCAGCAGCTTAGAGTGGCTTGCGGATGAGCAGTTCTTC	CASSLEWLADEQFF
TRBV10-3	16	-	TRBJ2-7	-	TGTGCCATCAGTGCGTCTCGGGGTCAGGGGCTCTACGAGCAGTACTTC	CAISASRGQGLYEQYF
TRBV6-5	15	TRBD2	TRBJ2-5	-	TGTGCCAGCAGTTACCCTAGCGGGAACCAAGAGACCCAGTACTTC	CASSYPSGNQETQYF
TRBV20-1	12	-	TRBJ2-3	few	TGCAGTGCTAGAAACGGGGGAGATACGCAGTATTTT	CSARNGGDTQYF
TRBV5-1	15	TRBD1	TRBJ2-5	-	TGCGCCAGCACCCTGGACAGGGCCTCTCAAGAGACCCAGTACTTC	CASTLDRASQETQYF
TRBV28	16	TRBD2	TRBJ2-7	few	TGTGCCAGCAGTTTATCGGCCGGGACTAGCAGTTACGAGCAGTACTTC	CASSLSAGTSSYEQYF
TRBV6-2/TRBV6-3	16	-	TRBJ2-6	-	TGTGCCAGCAGTTACCCCTATCTGCAAATGGTGGACGTCCTGACTTTC	CASSYPYLQMVDVLTF
TRBV20-1	14	-	TRBJ2-7	-	TGCAGTGCCAGGGCCCAGGGCTCCCAGTCCGAGCAGTACTTC	CSARAQGSQSEQYF
TRBV6-4	14	TRBD2	TRBJ2-3	-	TGTGCCAGCAGTAAAGGGACTAGTGCGGATACGCAGTATTTT	CASSKGTSADTQYF
TRBV7-2	14	TRBD2	TRBJ2-2	many	TGTGCCAGCAGCCCCTGGACTAGCTCCGGGGAGCTGTTTTTT	CASSPWTSSGELFF
TRBV14	16	-	TRBJ2-3	few	TGTGCCAGCAGCCATAACCGGGACGCGAGCACAGATACGCAGTATTTT	CASSHNRDASTDTQYF
TRBV20-1	15	TRBD2	TRBJ2-1	-	TGCAGTGCTTTAGTATGGGGGGGGGGTAATGAAGAGCAGTTCTTC	CSALVWGGGNEEQFF
TRBV6-1	15	-	TRBJ2-2	medium-sized	TGTGCGATCTCATCAGGGGGGTTGGGCACCGGGGAGCTGTTTTTT	CAISSGGLGTGELFF
TRBV5-1	15	-	TRBJ2-5	-	TGCGCCAGCAGCTTGGGGACATCGAACCTAGAGACCCAGTACTTC	CASSLGTSNLETQYF
TRBV6-2/TRBV6-3	15	-	TRBJ1-1	many	TGTGCCAGCAGAAAGGGGACATTGTCGGACACTGAAGCTTTCTTT	CASRKGTLSDTEAFF
TRBV4-3	15	TRBD1	TRBJ2-7	many	TGCGCCAGCAGCCAGGGTCACAGGGGGCCTTACGAGCAGTACTTC	CASSQGHRGPYEQYF